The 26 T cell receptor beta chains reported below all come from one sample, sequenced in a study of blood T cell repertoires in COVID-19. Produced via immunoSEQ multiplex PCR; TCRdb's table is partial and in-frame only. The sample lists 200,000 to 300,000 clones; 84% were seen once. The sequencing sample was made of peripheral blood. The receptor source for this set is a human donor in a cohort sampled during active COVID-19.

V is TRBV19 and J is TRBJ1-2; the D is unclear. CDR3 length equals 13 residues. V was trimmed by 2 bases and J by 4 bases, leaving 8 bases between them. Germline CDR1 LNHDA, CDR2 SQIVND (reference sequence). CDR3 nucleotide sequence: TGTGCCAGTAGTATAAGAGCTTTCTATGGCTACACCTTC. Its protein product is CASSIRAFYGYTF.

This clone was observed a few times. CDR3 amino acids: CSASPLAGVGETQYF. In DNA, the CDR3 is TGCAGTGCTAGTCCCCTAGCGGGAGTCGGAGAGACCCAGTACTTC. V is TRBV20-1 and J is TRBJ2-5; TRBD2 agrees at 10 bases. The CDR3 sequence is 15 residues long. V gave up 3 bases and J gave up 4 bases; unmatched junction bases: 8. Germline V gives CDR1 DFQATT, CDR2 SNEGSKA (reference sequence).

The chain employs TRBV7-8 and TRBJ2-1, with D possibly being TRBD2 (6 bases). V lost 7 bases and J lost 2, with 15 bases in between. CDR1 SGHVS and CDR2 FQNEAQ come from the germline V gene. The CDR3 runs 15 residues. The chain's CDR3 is CASTLVGGPYNEQFF. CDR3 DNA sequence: TGTGCCAGCACCCTAGTGGGAGGCCCCTACAATGAGCAGTTCTTC.

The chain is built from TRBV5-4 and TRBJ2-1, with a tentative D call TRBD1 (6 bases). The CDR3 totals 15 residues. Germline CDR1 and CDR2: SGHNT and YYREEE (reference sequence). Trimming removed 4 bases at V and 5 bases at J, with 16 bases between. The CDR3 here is CASSPPPGEHNEQFF. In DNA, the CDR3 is TGTGCCAGCAGCCCCCCTCCAGGGGAACACAATGAGCAGTTCTTC.

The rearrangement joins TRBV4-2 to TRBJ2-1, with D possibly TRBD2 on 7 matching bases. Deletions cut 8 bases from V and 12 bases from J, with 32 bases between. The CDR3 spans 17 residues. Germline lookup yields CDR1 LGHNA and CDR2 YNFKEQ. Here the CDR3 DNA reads TGTGCCAGCCGACGCAACCCAGGGGCTAGCGGCTTAATGGGGCAGTTCTTC. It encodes CASRRNPGASGLMGQFF.

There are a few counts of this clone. In DNA, the CDR3 is TGTGCCATCAGTGAGTCGAATGCGGGGAGCCGCACAGATACGCAGTATTTT. Encoded protein: CAISESNAGSRTDTQYF. The J gene is TRBJ2-3, the V gene TRBV10-3, with a weak D call TRBD2 (6 bases). CDR3 length: 17 residues. Between the trimmed V and J ends, which lost 0 bases and 1 base, there was a span of 14 bases. CDR1 and CDR2 (germline): ENHRY, SYGVKD.

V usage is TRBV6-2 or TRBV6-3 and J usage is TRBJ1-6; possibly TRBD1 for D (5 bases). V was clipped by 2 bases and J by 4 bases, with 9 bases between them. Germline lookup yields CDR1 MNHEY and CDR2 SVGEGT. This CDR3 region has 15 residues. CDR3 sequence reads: CASSYGRAYNSPLHF. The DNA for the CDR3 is TGTGCCAGCAGTTACGGCAGGGCTTATAATTCACCCCTCCACTTT.

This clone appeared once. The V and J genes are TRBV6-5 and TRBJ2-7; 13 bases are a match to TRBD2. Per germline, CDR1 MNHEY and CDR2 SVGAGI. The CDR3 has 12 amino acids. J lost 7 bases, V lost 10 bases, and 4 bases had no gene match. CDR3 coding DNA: TGTGCCATAAGACTAGCGGGAGGAGAGCAGTACTTC. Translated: CAIRLAGGEQYF.

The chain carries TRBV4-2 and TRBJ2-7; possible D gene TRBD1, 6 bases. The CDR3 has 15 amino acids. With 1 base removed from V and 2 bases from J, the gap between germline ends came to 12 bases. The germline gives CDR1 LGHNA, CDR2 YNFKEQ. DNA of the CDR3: TGTGCCAGCAGCCAAGTTGAACAGGGCACCTACGAGCAGTACTTC. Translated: CASSQVEQGTYEQYF.

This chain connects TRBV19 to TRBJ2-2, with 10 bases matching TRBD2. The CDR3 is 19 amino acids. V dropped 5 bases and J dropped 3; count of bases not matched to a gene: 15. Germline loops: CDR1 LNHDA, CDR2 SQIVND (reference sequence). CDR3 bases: TGTGCCAGTAGTCGGCGTATTCCTAGCGGGAGTAGGGACACCGGGGAGCTGTTTTTT. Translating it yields CASSRRIPSGSRDTGELFF.

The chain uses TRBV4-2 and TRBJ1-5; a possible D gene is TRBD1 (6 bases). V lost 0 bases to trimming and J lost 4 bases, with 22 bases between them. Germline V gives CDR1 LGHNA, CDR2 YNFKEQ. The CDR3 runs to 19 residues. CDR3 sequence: CASSQDSATGTTINQPQHF. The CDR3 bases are TGTGCCAGCAGCCAAGATTCAGCAACCGGGACAACGATAAATCAGCCCCAGCATTTT.

The CDR3 sequence: CASSKGGGGWLTGELFF. The CDR3 region has the DNA TGTGCCAGCAGTAAGGGAGGAGGGGGCTGGCTGACCGGGGAGCTGTTTTTT. V is TRBV6-2 or TRBV6-3 and J is TRBJ2-2, with D perhaps matching TRBD1 (7 bases). V lost 5 bases and J lost 5, with 21 bases in between. Per the germline V gene, CDR1 is MNHEY and CDR2 is SVGEGT. The CDR3 contains 17 residues.

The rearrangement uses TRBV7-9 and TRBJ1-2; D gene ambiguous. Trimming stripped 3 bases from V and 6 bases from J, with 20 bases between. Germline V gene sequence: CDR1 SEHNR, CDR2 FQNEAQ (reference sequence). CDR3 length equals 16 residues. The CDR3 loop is CASSFGGWRDLDGYTF. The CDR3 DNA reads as TGTGCCAGCAGCTTCGGCGGATGGAGGGATTTAGATGGCTACACCTTC.

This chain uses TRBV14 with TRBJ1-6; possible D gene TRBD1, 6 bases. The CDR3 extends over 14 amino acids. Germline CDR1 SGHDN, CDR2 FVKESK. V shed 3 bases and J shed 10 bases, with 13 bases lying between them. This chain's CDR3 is CASSQRTDYSPLHF. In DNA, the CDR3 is TGTGCCAGCAGCCAGAGGACAGACTACTCACCCCTCCACTTT. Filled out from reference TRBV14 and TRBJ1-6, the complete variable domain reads EAGVTQFPSHSVIEKGQTVTLRCDPISGHDNLYWYRRVMGKEIKFLLHFVKESKQDESGMPNNRFLAERTGGTYSTLKVQPAELEDSGVYFCASSQRTDYSPLHFGNGTRLTVT.

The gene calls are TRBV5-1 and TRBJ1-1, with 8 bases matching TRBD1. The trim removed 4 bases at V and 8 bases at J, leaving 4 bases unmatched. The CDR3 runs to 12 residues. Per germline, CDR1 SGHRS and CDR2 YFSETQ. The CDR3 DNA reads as TGCGCCAGCAGCCTGGGGACAGGCGAAGCTTTCTTT. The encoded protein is CASSLGTGEAFF.

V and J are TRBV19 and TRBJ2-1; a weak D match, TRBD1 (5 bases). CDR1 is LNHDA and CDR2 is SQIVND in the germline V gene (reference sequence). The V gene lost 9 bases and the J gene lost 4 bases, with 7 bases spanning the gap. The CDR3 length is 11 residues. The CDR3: CASQGYNEQFF. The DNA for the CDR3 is TGTGCCAGCCAGGGTTACAATGAGCAGTTCTTC.

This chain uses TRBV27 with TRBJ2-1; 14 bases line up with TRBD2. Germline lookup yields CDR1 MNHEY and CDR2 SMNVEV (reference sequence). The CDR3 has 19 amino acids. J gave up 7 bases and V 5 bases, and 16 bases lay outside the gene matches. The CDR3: CASSPTTTSGGARANEQFF. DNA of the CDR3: TGTGCCAGCAGTCCGACAACGACTAGCGGGGGGGCCAGAGCGAATGAGCAGTTCTTC.

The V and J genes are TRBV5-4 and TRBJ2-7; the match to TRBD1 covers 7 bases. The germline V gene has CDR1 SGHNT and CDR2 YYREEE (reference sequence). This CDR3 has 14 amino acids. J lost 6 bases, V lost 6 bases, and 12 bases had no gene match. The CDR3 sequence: CASNDQGVYGEQYF. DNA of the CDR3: TGTGCCAGCAACGACCAGGGGGTCTACGGCGAGCAGTACTTC.

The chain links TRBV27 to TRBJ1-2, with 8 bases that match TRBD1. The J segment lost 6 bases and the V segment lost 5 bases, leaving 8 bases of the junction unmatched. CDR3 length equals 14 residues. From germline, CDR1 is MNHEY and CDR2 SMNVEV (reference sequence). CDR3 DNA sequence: TGTGCCAGCAGTCCCCTTCAGGGGGCAAATGGCTACACCTTC. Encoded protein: CASSPLQGANGYTF.

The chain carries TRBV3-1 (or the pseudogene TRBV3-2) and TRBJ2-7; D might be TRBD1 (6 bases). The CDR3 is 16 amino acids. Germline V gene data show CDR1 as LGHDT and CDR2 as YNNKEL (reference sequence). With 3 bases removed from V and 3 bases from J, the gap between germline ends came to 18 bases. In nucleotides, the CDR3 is TGTGCCAGCAGCCAGACCCTAAGGACAGCATTCTACGAGCAGTACTTC. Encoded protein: CASSQTLRTAFYEQYF.

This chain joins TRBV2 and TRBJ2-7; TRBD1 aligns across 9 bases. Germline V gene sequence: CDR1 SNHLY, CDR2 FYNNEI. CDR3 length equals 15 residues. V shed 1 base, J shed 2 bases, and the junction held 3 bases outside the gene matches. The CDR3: CASSEGTGVAYEQYF. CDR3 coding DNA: TGTGCCAGCAGTGAAGGGACAGGGGTGGCCTACGAGCAGTACTTC.

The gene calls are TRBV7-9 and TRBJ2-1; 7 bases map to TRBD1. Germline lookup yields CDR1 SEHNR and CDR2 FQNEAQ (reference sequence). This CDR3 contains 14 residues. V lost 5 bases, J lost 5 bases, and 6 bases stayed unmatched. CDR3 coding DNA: TGTGCCAGCAGCCCTGACAGGGCCGACAATGAGCAGTTCTTC. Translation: CASSPDRADNEQFF.

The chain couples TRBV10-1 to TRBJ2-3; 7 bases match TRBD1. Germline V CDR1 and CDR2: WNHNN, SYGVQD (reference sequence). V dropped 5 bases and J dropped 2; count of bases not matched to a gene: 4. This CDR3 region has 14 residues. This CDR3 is CASSKTGYTDTQYF. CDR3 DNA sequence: TGCGCCAGCAGTAAGACAGGGTACACAGATACGCAGTATTTT.

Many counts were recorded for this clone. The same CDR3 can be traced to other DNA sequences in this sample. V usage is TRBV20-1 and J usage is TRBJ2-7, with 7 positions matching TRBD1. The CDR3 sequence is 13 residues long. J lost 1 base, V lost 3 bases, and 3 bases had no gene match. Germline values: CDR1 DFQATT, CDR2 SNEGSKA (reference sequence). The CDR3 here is CSASDRDSYEQYF. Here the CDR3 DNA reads TGCAGTGCTAGTGACAGGGATTCCTACGAGCAGTACTTC.

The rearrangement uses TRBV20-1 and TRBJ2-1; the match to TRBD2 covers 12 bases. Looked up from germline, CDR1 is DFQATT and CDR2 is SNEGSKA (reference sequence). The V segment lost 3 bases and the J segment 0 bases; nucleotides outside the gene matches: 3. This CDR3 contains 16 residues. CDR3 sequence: CSASPSGGASYNEQFF. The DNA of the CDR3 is TGCAGTGCTAGTCCTAGCGGGGGGGCCTCCTACAATGAGCAGTTCTTC.

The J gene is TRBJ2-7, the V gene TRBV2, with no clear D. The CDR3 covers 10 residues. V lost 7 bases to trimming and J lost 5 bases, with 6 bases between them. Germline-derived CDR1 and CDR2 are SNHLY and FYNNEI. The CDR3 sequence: CASTYDEQYF. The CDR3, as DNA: TGTGCCAGCACCTATGACGAGCAGTACTTC. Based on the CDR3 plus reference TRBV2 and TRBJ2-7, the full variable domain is EPEVTQTPSHQVTQMGQEVILRCVPISNHLYFYWYRQILGQKVEFLVSFYNNEISEKSEIFDDQFSVERPDGSNFTLKIRSTKLEDSAMYFCASTYDEQYFGPGTRLTVT.